This T cell receptor beta chain was captured by sequencing in a study of graft-versus-host responses after intestinal transplantation. Turning to the study itself: Recipients had transplants, and these were multivisceral, liver-intestinal, or isolated intestinal. Among the recipients, all got anti-thymocyte globulin induction and then tacrolimus and steroids for roughly three years. Whole-study results and caveats: Those patients showing graft-donor T cell macrochimerism displayed high graft-versus-host to host-versus-graft clonal ratios in allografts. GvH clones appeared in recipient marrow, some first in ileum or blood.

CDR3 length: 13 residues. Trimming cost V 7 bases and J 7 bases; bases outside gene matches: 11. Per the germline V gene, CDR1 is SQVTM and CDR2 is ANQGSEA. Assay: immunoSEQ multiplex PCR; the TCRdb copy retains only in-frame clones and omits some. In the table there are 75,000 to 100,000 clones, 91% of which are singletons. With respect to this clone: Its specificity is unknown.

The rearrangement uses TRBV29-1 and TRBJ2-7, with 9 bases fitting TRBD1. The TCR originated in a human donor who was the organ donor for an intestinal transplant. This sample comprised unstimulated CD4+ T cells sorted from spleen or lymph node cells, obtained before transplant. The CDR3 sequence is CSAGGQGHREQYF. Here the CDR3 DNA reads TGCAGCGCGGGGGGACAGGGCCATCGGGAGCAGTACTTC.